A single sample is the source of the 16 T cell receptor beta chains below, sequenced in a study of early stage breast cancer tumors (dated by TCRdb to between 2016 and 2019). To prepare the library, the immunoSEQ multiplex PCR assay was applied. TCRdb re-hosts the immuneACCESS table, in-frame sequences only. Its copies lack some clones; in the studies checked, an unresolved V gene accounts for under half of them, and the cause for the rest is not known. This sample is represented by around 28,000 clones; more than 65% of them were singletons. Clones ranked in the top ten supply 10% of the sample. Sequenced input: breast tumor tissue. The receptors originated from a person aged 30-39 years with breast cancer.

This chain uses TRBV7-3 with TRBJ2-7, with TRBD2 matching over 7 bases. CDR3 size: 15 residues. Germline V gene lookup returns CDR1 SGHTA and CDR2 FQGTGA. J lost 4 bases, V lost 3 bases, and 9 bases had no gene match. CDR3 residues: CASSLSAGRQYEQYF. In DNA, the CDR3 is TGTGCCAGCAGCTTGTCAGCGGGACGCCAATACGAGCAGTACTTC. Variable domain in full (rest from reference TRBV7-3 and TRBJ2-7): GAGVSQTPSNKVTEKGKYVELRCDPISGHTALYWYRQSLGQGPEFLIYFQGTGAADDSGLPNDRFFAVRPEGSVSTLKIQRTERGDSAVYLCASSLSAGRQYEQYFGPGTRLTVT.

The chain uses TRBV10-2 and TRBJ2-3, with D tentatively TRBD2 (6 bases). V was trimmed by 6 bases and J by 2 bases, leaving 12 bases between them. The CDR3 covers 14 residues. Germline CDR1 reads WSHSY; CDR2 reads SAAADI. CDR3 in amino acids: CASSKRVPTDTQYF. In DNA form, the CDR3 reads TGCGCCAGCAGCAAGCGGGTCCCCACAGATACGCAGTATTTT.

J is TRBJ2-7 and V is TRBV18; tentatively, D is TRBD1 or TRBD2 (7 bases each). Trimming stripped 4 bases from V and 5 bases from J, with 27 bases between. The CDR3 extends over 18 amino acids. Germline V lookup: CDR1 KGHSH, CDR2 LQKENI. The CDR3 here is CASSRTGSEGGSTHEQYF. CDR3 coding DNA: TGTGCCAGCTCACGGACAGGTTCTGAAGGCGGGAGTACCCACGAGCAGTACTTC.

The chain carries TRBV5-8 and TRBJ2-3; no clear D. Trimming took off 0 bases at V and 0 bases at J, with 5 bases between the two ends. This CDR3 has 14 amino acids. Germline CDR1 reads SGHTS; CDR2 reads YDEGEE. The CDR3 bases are TGTGCCAGCAGCTTGGATCCCAGCACAGATACGCAGTATTTT. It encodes CASSLDPSTDTQYF.

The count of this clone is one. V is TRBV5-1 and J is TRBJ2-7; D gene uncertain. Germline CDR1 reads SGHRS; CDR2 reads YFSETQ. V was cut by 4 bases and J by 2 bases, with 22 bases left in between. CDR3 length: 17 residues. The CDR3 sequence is CASSPSPNSFETYEQYF. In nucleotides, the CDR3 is TGCGCCAGCAGCCCGTCTCCCAACTCTTTTGAGACCTACGAGCAGTACTTC. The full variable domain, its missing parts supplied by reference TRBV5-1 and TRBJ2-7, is KAGVTQTPRYLIKTRGQQVTLSCSPISGHRSVSWYQQTPGQGLQFLFEYFSETQRNKGNFPGRFSGRQFSNSRSEMNVSTLELGDSALYLCASSPSPNSFETYEQYFGPGTRLTVT.

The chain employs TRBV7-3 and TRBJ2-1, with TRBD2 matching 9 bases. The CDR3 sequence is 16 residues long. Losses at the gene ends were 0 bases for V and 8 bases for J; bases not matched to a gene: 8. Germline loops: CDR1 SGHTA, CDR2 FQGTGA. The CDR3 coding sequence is TGTGCCAGCAGCTTAACTCGGGCGGGAGGGCCTCATGAGCAGTTCTTC. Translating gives CASSLTRAGGPHEQFF.

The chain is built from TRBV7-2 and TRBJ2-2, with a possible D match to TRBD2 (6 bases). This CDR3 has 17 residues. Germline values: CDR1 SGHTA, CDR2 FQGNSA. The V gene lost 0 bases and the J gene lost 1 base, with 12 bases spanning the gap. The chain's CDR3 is CASSLALLAQNTGELFF. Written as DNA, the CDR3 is TGTGCCAGCAGCTTAGCGCTTCTAGCGCAGAACACCGGGGAGCTGTTTTTT. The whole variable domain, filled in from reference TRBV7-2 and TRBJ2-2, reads GAGVSQSPSNKVTEKGKDVELRCDPISGHTALYWYRQSLGQGLEFLIYFQGNSAPDKSGLPSDRFSAERTGGSVSTLTIQRTQQEDSAVYLCASSLALLAQNTGELFFGEGSRLTVL.

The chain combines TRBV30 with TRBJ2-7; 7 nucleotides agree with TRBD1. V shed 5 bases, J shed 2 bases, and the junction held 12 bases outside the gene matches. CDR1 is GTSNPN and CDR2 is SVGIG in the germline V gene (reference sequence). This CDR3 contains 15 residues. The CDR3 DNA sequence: TGTGCCTGGGGGGGTACCGGGACAGTGCCCTACGAGCAGTACTTC. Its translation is CAWGGTGTVPYEQYF.

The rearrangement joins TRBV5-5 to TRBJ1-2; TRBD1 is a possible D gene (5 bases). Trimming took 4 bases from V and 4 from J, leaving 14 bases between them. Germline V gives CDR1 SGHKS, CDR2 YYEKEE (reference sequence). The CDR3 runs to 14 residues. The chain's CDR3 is CASSISRAPYGYTF. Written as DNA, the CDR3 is TGTGCCAGCAGCATTAGCAGGGCCCCCTATGGCTACACCTTC.

The CDR3 region is CSANAGGDYTF. CDR3 DNA: TGCAGTGCTAACGCAGGGGGAGACTACACCTTC. The genes are TRBV20-1 and TRBJ1-2; 7 bases map to TRBD1. The CDR3 is 11 amino acids. Germline loops: CDR1 DFQATT, CDR2 SNEGSKA (reference sequence). J gave up 10 bases and V 4 bases, and 6 bases lay outside the gene matches.

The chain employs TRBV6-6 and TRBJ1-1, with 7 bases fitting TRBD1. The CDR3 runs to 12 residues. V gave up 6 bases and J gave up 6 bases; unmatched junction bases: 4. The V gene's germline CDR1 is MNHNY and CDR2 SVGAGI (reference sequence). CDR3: CASSRTGSEAFF. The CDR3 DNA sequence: TGTGCCAGCAGCAGGACAGGATCTGAAGCTTTCTTT.

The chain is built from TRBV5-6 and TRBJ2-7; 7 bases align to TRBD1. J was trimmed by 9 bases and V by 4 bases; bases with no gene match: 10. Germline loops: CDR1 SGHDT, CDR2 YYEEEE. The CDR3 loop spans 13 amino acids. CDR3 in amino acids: CASSRSRDSGQYF. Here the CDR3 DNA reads TGTGCCAGCAGCAGGTCCCGGGACAGCGGGCAGTACTTC. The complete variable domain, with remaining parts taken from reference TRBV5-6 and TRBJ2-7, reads DAGVTQSPTHLIKTRGQQVTLRCSPKSGHDTVSWYQQALGQGPQFIFQYYEEEERQRGNFPDRFSGHQFPNYSSELNVNALLLGDSALYLCASSRSRDSGQYFGPGTRLTVT.

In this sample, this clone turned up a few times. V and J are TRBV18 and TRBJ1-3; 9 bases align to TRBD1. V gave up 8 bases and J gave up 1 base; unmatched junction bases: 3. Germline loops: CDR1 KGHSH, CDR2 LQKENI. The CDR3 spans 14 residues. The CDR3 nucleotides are TGTGCCAGCACACAGGGGGCTTCTGGAAACACCATATATTTT. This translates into CASTQGASGNTIYF.

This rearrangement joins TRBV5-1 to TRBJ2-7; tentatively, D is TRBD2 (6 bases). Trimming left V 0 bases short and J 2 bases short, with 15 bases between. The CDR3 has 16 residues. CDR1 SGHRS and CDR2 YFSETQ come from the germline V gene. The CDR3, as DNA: TGCGCCAGCAGCTTGGCCCTAGGAGGGGCTCCCTACGAGCAGTACTTC. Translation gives CASSLALGGAPYEQYF.

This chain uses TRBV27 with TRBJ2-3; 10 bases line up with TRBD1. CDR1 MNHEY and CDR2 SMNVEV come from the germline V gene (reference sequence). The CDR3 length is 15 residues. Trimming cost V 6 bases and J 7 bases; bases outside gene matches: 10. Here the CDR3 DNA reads TGTGCCAGCAGGCCGGGACAGGGGACCTGGAATACGCAGTATTTT. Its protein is CASRPGQGTWNTQYF.

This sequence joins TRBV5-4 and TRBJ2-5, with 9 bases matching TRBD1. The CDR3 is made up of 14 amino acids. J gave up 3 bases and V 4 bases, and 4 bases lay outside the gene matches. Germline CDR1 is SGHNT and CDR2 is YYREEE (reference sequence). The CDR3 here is CASSGWTGEETQYF. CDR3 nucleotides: TGTGCCAGCAGCGGATGGACAGGGGAAGAGACCCAGTACTTC.